A selection of T cell receptor beta chains follows, all from one sample in a study of CD8 T cells in Susac syndrome. A single record per CDR3 protein comes from TCRdb applying MiXCR to the immunoSEQ multiplex PCR reads. Found here are about 150,000 distinct CDR3 sequences, roughly 95% of them singletons; the top ten hold 0.15%. The sequenced sample consisted of CD8+ T cells from PBMCs. The receptors were gathered from a human donor with multiple sclerosis. Each CDR3 is given with its conserved first and last residue. A D gene is named only where the DNA matches it firmly.

>.|TRBV6-5|TRBJ2-7
TGTGCCATCGGGCGTGGACGCAACGAGCAGTACTTC
CAIGRGRNEQYF
>TRBD1|TRBV20-1|TRBJ1-2
TGCAGTGCTAGTTCTCAGGGGGAACACCACTATGGCTACACCTTC
CSASSQGEHHYGYTF
>TRBD1|TRBV2|TRBJ1-5
TGTGCCAGCAGTGAAAGGGGGCGAAGCAATCAGCCCCAGCATTTT
CASSERGRSNQPQHF
>.|TRBV25-1|TRBJ2-5
TGTGCCAGCAGTGAATCCCTGTACGGGGCGGGTGAGACCCAGTACTTC
CASSESLYGAGETQYF
>.|TRBV7-9|TRBJ1-2
TGTGCCAGCAGCCCAAGCGTATCTCCTAACTATGGCTACACCTTC
CASSPSVSPNYGYTF
>.|TRBV12-3/TRBV12-4|TRBJ1-2
TGTGCCAGCAGCCGCAGAGATAACTATGGCTACACCTTC
CASSRRDNYGYTF
>TRBD1|TRBV27|TRBJ2-1
TGTGCCAGCAGTTTAAACGGACAGGGCCATGAGCAGTTCTTC
CASSLNGQGHEQFF
>TRBD1|TRBV29-1|TRBJ1-2
TGCAGCGTTGAAGGGGACAGGCTATATGGCTACACCTTC
CSVEGDRLYGYTF
>TRBD1|TRBV20-1|TRBJ1-6
TGCAGTGCTAAGAGAACAGGGGCTTGGGACAGTTCACCCCTCCACTTT
CSAKRTGAWDSSPLHF
>.|TRBV23-1|TRBJ2-1
TGCGCCAGCAGTCAATCGAGAAGCGAGAGCTCCTACAATGAGCAGTTCTTC
CASSQSRSESSYNEQFF
>.|TRBV5-6|TRBJ2-1
TGTGCCAGCAGCTTGACAAGGGAGAACTCCTACAATGAGCAGTTCTTC
CASSLTRENSYNEQFF
>.|TRBV4-1|TRBJ2-1
TGCGCCAGCAGCTGGAGCGCGTTCTACAATGAGCAGTTCTTC
CASSWSAFYNEQFF
>.|TRBV6-5|TRBJ1-1
TGTGCCAGCAGTCTGGGACATCTGAACACTGAAGCTTTCTTT
CASSLGHLNTEAFF
>.|TRBV27|TRBJ1-2
TGTGCCAGCAGTGCGCTGGGGGGCGGCTACACCTTC
CASSALGGGYTF
>.|TRBV30|TRBJ2-3
TGTGCCTGGAGTGTACTGGGGGCCAGCACAGATACGCAGTATTTT
CAWSVLGASTDTQYF
>.|TRBV15|TRBJ1-1
TGTGCCACCAGCAGAGCACATACCGAAGCTTTCTTT
CATSRAHTEAFF
>.|TRBV12-5|TRBJ1-1
TGTGCTAGTGACAGTCCCGAGGTGGGCTTCGAAGCTTTCTTT
CASDSPEVGFEAFF
>.|TRBV24-1|TRBJ2-1
TGTGCCACCAGTGTCCCCATGGACTGTACGGAGCAGTTCTTC
CATSVPMDCTEQFF
>.|TRBV29-1|TRBJ1-6
TGCAGCGTTGACGACGGCCTCACCCTCCACTTT
CSVDDGLTLHF
>.|TRBV20-1|TRBJ2-1
TGCAGTGCTAGAAGGCCCAACAACAATGAGCAGTTCTTC
CSARRPNNNEQFF
>TRBD2|TRBV27|TRBJ2-3
TGTGCCAGCAGTTCACTAGCGGGGGGGTACACAGATACGCAGTATTTT
CASSSLAGGYTDTQYF
>.|TRBV20-1|TRBJ2-5
TGCAGTGCGATTAAGCCCTTCGCCTCGTGGGAGACCCAGTACTTC
CSAIKPFASWETQYF